This is a list of T cell receptor beta chains from one sample in a study of T cell responses to AZD1222 COVID-19 vaccine. Sequencing was performed with immunoSEQ multiplex PCR; in TCRdb, only in-frame clones are kept and a portion is missing. The data show about 180,000 clones, with 80% to 90% seen just once and approximately 7.7% held by the top ten. Sequencing was performed on peripheral blood, taken on day 0 of AZD1222 vaccination. These receptors came from an adult in good health. The CDR3 runs from the conserved cysteine through the conserved F or W. A D gene is named only where the DNA matches it firmly. Clone size is given for some rows only: seen once, a few or many times, or a class if the clone is expanded.

j_gene | abundance | v_gene | d_gene | CDR3aa | CDR3nt
TRBJ1-5 | - | TRBV18 | - | CASSEPGTVLNQPQHF | TGTGCCAGCTCGGAACCCGGGACCGTCCTCAATCAGCCCCAGCATTTT
TRBJ2-3 | - | TRBV7-2 | - | CASSLSLRFTDTQYF | TGTGCCAGCAGCTTGAGTCTCCGATTCACAGATACGCAGTATTTT
TRBJ2-7 | - | TRBV10-3 | - | CAISESWEQYF | TGTGCCATCAGTGAAAGTTGGGAGCAGTACTTC
TRBJ2-3 | - | TRBV12-3/TRBV12-4 | - | CASSVTDTQYF | TGTGCCAGCAGCGTGACAGATACGCAGTATTTT
TRBJ1-2 | - | TRBV6-6 | - | CASSSTALSAFGYTF | TGTGCCAGCAGTTCTACAGCCTTAAGTGCCTTTGGCTACACCTTC
TRBJ2-7 | - | TRBV4-2 | - | CASSQEPHGSYEQYF | TGTGCCAGCAGCCAAGAGCCCCATGGAAGCTACGAGCAGTACTTC
TRBJ2-7 | - | TRBV2 | TRBD2 | CASTRGVATATPWEQYF | TGTGCCAGCACCCGGGGGGTGGCGACAGCCACCCCCTGGGAGCAGTACTTC
TRBJ1-2 | - | TRBV7-9 | - | CASSRNNYGYTF | TGTGCCAGCAGCAGGAACAACTATGGCTACACCTTC
TRBJ1-4 | once | TRBV12-5 | - | CASGLGNRRNPPLREKLFF | TGTGCTAGTGGTTTGGGAAACAGGAGAAACCCCCCTCTTAGGGAAAAACTGTTTTTT
TRBJ2-5 | - | TRBV18 | - | CASSPSVREETQYF | TGTGCCAGCTCACCATCGGTCCGAGAGGAGACCCAGTACTTC
TRBJ1-4 | - | TRBV9 | - | CASSKTGDNEKLFF | TGTGCCAGCAGCAAGACAGGTGATAATGAAAAACTGTTTTTT
TRBJ1-3 | - | TRBV4-3 | - | CASSQGRGSSGNTIYF | TGCGCCAGCAGCCAAGGGAGAGGGAGCTCTGGAAACACCATATATTTT
TRBJ1-1 | - | TRBV5-1 | - | CASSLERGRTEAFF | TGCGCCAGCAGCTTGGAGAGGGGTCGAACTGAAGCTTTCTTT
TRBJ1-6 | - | TRBV30 | - | CAWNSGDLNSPLHF | TGTGCCTGGAATTCCGGGGATTTAAATTCACCCCTCCACTTT
TRBJ2-1 | - | TRBV10-3 | - | CAISDGASSYNEQFF | TGTGCCATCAGTGATGGGGCTAGCTCCTACAATGAGCAGTTCTTC
TRBJ2-7 | - | TRBV30 | - | CAWRGGLSEQYF | TGTGCCTGGAGGGGGGGTTTGAGCGAGCAGTACTTC
TRBJ1-2 | - | TRBV19 | TRBD1 | CASSIVDREGDGYTF | TGTGCCAGTAGTATAGTTGACAGGGAAGGCGATGGCTACACCTTC
TRBJ1-2 | many | TRBV15 | TRBD1 | CATNTDRDGYGYTF | TGTGCCACCAACACGGACAGGGACGGCTATGGCTACACCTTC
TRBJ1-5 | - | TRBV5-1 | - | CASSFRGGEPQHF | TGCGCCAGCAGCTTTCGCGGAGGAGAGCCCCAGCATTTT
TRBJ1-2 | - | TRBV5-6 | TRBD1 | CASTSGTGINYGYTF | TGTGCCAGCACTTCCGGGACAGGGATTAACTATGGCTACACCTTC
TRBJ1-3 | - | TRBV6-2/TRBV6-3 | - | CASSYSDPSGNTIYF | TGTGCCAGCAGTTACAGCGACCCAAGTGGAAACACCATATATTTT
TRBJ1-2 | few | TRBV27 | TRBD1 | CASSLNRGSGYTF | TGTGCCAGCAGTCTAAACAGGGGGTCTGGCTACACCTTC